One and the same sample provided the 5 T cell receptor beta chains below, sequenced in a study of CD8 T cells in ankylosing spondylitis. TCRdb independently ran MiXCR on the 5' RACE reads; one entry per CDR3 protein. Of 800,000 to 900,000 distinct CDR3 sequences listed, 12% are singletons. Points from the study as a whole: For ankylosing spondylitis blood, a TCR beta motif of under ten highly homologous variants appeared characteristic.

Their antigens remain unidentified. The sample consisted of blood, either unsorted or a sorted T cell fraction (not recorded which). Receptor source: a male donor with ankylosing spondylitis.

The rearrangement joins TRBV20-1 to TRBJ2-3, with 8 bases that match TRBD2. The length of the CDR3 is 15 residues. Germline CDR1 reads DFQATT; CDR2 reads SNEGSKA (reference sequence). J was trimmed by 2 bases and V by 2 bases; bases with no gene match: 6. The CDR3 DNA reads as TGCAGTGCTAGATCCCTAGCGGGCCCCACAGATACGCAGTATTTT. This gives the protein CSARSLAGPTDTQYF.

This clonotype was observed a few times. This chain joins TRBV6-5 and TRBJ1-2; the D gene is possibly TRBD1 (6 bases). The CDR3 runs to 15 residues. With 0 bases removed from V and 4 bases from J, the gap between germline ends came to 12 bases. Germline V gene data show CDR1 as MNHEY and CDR2 as SVGAGI. The CDR3 reads CASSYSTQGSYGYTF. The DNA for the CDR3 is TGTGCCAGCAGTTACTCGACGCAGGGGAGCTATGGCTACACCTTC.

A few counts support this clonotype. This chain connects TRBV7-2 to TRBJ1-2, with unresolved D. The germline gives CDR1 SGHTA, CDR2 FQGNSA. This CDR3 contains 14 residues. The V end lost 3 bases, the J end lost 8 bases, and 16 bases lay between the germline ends. This chain's CDR3 is CASSFSTRAGGYTF. DNA of the CDR3: TGTGCCAGCAGCTTTAGTACTAGGGCCGGGGGCTACACCTTC.

The chain employs TRBV7-2 and TRBJ2-6, with 7 bases aligning to TRBD1. Per germline, CDR1 SGHTA and CDR2 FQGNSA. J gave up 2 bases and V 5 bases, and 3 bases lay outside the gene matches. This CDR3 contains 15 residues. This chain's CDR3 is CASSKDRAGANVLTF. CDR3 DNA sequence: TGTGCCAGCAGCAAAGACAGGGCTGGGGCCAACGTCCTGACTTTC.

Only a few counts were recorded for this clonotype. The V and J genes are TRBV7-6 and TRBJ1-6; TRBD1 matches 9 bases. There are 15 residues in the CDR3. Germline CDR1 reads SGHVS; CDR2 reads FNYEAQ. V dropped 2 bases and J dropped 9; count of bases not matched to a gene: 5. CDR3 nucleotides: TGTGCCAGCAGCTTACTGGGACAGGGAGGTTCACCCCTCCACTTT. It translates to CASSLLGQGGSPLHF.